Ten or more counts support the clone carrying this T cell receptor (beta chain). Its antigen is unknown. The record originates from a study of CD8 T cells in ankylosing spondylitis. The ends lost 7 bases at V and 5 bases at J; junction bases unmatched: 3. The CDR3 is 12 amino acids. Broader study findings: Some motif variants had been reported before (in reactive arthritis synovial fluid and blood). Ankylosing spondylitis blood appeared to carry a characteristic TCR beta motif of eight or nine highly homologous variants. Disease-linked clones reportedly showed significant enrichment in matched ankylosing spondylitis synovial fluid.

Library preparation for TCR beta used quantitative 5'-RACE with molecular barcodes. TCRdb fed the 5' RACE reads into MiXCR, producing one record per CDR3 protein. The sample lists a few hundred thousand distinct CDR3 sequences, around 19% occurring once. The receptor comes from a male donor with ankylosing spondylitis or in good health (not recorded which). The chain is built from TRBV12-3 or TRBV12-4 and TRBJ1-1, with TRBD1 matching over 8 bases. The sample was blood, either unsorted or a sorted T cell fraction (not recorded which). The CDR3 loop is CASNTGGTEAFF. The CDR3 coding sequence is TGTGCCAGCAACACAGGGGGTACTGAAGCTTTCTTT.